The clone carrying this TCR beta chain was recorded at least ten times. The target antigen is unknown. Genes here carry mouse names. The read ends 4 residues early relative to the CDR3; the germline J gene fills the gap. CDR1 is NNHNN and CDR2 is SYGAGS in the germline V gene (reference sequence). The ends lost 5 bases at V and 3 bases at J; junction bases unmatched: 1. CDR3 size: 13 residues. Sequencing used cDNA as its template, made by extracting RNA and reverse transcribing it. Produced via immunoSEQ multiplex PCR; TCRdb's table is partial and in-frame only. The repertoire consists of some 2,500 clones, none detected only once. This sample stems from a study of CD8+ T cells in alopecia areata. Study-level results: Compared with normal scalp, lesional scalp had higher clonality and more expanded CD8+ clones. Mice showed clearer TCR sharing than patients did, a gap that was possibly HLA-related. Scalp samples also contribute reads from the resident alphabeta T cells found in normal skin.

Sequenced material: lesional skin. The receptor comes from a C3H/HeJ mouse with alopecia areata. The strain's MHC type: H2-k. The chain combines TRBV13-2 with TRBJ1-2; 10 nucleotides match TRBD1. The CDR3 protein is CASGGTGDSDYTF. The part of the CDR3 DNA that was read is TGTGCCAGCGGGGGGACAGGGGACTCC.